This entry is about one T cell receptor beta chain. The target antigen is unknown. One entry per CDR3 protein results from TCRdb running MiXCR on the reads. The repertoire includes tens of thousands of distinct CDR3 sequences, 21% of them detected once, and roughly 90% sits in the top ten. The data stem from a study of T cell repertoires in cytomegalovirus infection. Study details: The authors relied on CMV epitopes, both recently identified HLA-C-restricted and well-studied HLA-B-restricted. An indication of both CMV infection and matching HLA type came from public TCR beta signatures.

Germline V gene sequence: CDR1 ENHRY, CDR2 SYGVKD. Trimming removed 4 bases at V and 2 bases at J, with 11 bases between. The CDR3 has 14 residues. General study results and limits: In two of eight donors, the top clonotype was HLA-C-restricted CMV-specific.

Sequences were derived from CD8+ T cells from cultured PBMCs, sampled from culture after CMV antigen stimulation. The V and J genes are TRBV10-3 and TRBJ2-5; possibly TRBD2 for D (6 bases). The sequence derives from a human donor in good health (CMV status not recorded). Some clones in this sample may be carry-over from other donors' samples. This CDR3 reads CAISGAGTQETQYF. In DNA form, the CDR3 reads TGTGCCATCAGTGGGGCAGGGACTCAAGAGACCCAGTACTTC.